This T cell receptor (beta chain) was retrieved from a study of blood T cells in healthy people across ages. Together with a sample-barcoded 5' primer, a J-beta primer mix was included in a second PCR lasting about 7 to 11 cycles. TCRdb re-called the 5' RACE reads through MiXCR, storing one row per CDR3 protein. The data show 700,000 or so distinct CDR3 sequences, with 22% seen just once and 20% to 25% held by the top ten. Trimming pared 7 bases from V and 4 bases from J, leaving 13 bases between. The CDR3 length is 13 residues. Input material: blood. This clonotype was sampled from an older man in good health. This chain uses TRBV12-3 or TRBV12-4 with TRBJ1-2; tentative D call: TRBD1 (5 bases). The CDR3 reads CASTTRGSYGYTF. The CDR3 region has the DNA TGTGCCAGCACCACACGGGGCTCCTATGGCTACACCTTC.